The rows below give T cell receptor beta chains drawn from one sample of a study of vaccination and CD4 T cells after COVID-19. No antigen is known for these receptors. TCRdb called the PCR reads again in MiXCR, with one record for every CDR3 protein. The data show about 24,000 distinct CDR3 sequences, about three fifths seen once. Material: CD4+ T cells from blood, cultured in vitro. The origin of the receptors is a human donor who had recovered from COVID-19. Each CDR3 is given with its conserved first and last residue. The D gene is left open where the match is weak. Size tells how often a clone was seen (once, few, many) or the class of an expanded clone, and some rows leave it out.

J gene,clone size,D gene,V gene,CDR3 protein,CDR3 DNA
TRBJ1-6,.,TRBD1,TRBV6-1,CASSPTGGNSPLHF,TGTGCCAGCAGTCCGACAGGGGGCAATTCACCCCTCCACTTT
TRBJ2-5,.,.,TRBV7-3,CASSLTRKETQYF,TGTGCCAGCAGCTTAACTCGGAAAGAGACCCAGTACTTC
TRBJ2-7,.,.,TRBV4-1,CASSQTTGTPYEQYF,TGCGCCAGCAGCCAAACGACCGGGACTCCCTACGAGCAGTACTTC
TRBJ2-7,.,.,TRBV27,CASQRGREQYF,TGTGCCAGCCAACGGGGGAGGGAGCAGTACTTC
TRBJ1-5,few,.,TRBV20-1,CSASFGAGARNQPQHF,TGCAGTGCCTCATTCGGGGCGGGCGCCCGCAATCAGCCCCAGCATTTT
TRBJ2-5,.,.,TRBV7-8,CASSLILQTQYF,TGTGCCAGCAGCTTAATCCTCCAGACCCAGTACTTC
TRBJ1-2,few,TRBD1,TRBV28,CASSLTGTGGGGYTF,TGTGCCAGCAGTTTAACCGGGACAGGGGGCGGTGGCTACACCTTC
TRBJ2-1,.,.,TRBV24-1,CATSLTGTRNNEQFF,TGTGCCACCAGCCTGACTGGGACTCGGAACAATGAGCAGTTCTTC
TRBJ2-2,few,.,TRBV2,CASSEGGRTGELFF,TGTGCCAGCAGCGAGGGGGGGCGGACCGGGGAGCTGTTTTTT
TRBJ2-7,.,TRBD2,TRBV7-2,CASSRTSGRAFEQYF,TGTGCCAGCAGCCGTACTAGCGGGAGGGCCTTCGAGCAGTACTTC